This T cell receptor beta chain came from a study of human T cells and chemical hapten exposure. Study-wide results and limits: No shift was seen in TCRs above 1 in 1000 frequency with DPC sensitization.

The CDR3 sequence is 15 residues long. Germline CDR1 and CDR2: DFQATT and SNEGSKA (reference sequence). The V end lost 2 bases, the J end lost 4 bases, and 17 bases lay between the germline ends. A single record per CDR3 protein comes from TCRdb applying MiXCR to the RACE reads. Of 70,000 to 100,000 distinct CDR3 sequences in the sample, approximately 8% were seen once. Time point denoted: patch test 1, 2 weeks after DPC sensitization. Treatment defined: therapeutic diphenylcyclopropenone sensitization with weekly scalp DPC. This clonotype has a count of ten or more. Its antigen is not known. The sequence was collected from a woman aged 25-40 years with alopecia areata. Some clones in this sample may be carry-over from other donors' samples. The chain employs TRBV20-1 and TRBJ1-2, with D perhaps matching TRBD1 (5 bases). The sequences come from whole blood, collected in connection with sensitization to the hapten diphenylcyclopropenone (DPC). The chain's CDR3 is CSARIPDRSRYGYTF. CDR3 sequence (DNA): TGCAGTGCTAGAATCCCAGACAGATCTCGCTATGGCTACACCTTC.